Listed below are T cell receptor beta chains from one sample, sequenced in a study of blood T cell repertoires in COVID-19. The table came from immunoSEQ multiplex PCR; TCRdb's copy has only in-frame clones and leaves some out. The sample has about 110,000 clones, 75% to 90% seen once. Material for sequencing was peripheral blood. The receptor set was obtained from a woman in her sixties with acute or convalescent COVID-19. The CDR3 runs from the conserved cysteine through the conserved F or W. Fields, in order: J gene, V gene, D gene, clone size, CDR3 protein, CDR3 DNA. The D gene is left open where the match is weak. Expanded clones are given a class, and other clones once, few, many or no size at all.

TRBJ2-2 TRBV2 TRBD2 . CARSGAGGPVGELFF TGTGCCAGGAGCGGAGCGGGGGGGCCGGTTGGGGAGCTGTTTTTT
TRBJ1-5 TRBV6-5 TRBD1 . CASSSTGGNNQPQHF TGTGCCAGCAGTTCAACAGGGGGCAACAATCAGCCCCAGCATTTT
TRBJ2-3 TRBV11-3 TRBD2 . CASSLTTSATQYF TGTGCCAGCAGCTTAACTACTAGCGCGACGCAGTATTTT
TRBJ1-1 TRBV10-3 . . CAISESRTLNTEAFF TGTGCCATCAGTGAGTCTCGGACACTGAACACTGAAGCTTTCTTT
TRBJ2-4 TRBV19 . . CATRPGAGAPSGYIQYF TGTGCCACAAGGCCGGGCGCAGGGGCCCCCTCGGGGTACATTCAGTACTTC
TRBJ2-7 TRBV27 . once CASSFAGTPNYEQYF TGTGCCAGCTCCTTCGCCGGGACACCCAACTACGAGCAGTACTTC
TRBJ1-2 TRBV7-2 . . CASSLEAAGALYGYTF TGTGCCAGCAGCTTAGAGGCGGCAGGGGCACTCTATGGCTACACCTTC
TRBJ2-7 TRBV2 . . CASSRGREPYEQYF TGTGCCAGCAGTCGGGGAAGGGAGCCCTACGAGCAGTACTTC
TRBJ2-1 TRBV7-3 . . CASSLMVQDNEQFF TGTGCCAGCAGCTTAATGGTACAGGACAATGAGCAGTTCTTC
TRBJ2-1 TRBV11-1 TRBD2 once CASSSVSGRAENEQFF TGTGCCAGCAGCTCCGTCAGCGGGAGGGCCGAAAATGAGCAGTTCTTC
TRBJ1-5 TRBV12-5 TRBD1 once CASGQGGGQPQHF TGTGCTAGTGGCCAGGGGGGCGGTCAGCCCCAGCATTTT
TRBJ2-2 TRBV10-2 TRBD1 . CASSRNRGTGELFF TGCGCCAGCAGCAGAAACAGGGGCACCGGGGAGCTGTTTTTT
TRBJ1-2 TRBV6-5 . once CASRKGASGYTF TGTGCCTCGAGGAAAGGGGCCTCTGGCTACACCTTC
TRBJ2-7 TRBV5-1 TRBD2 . CASSLGGTSGSSGFGEQYF TGCGCCAGCAGCTTGGGGGGGACTAGCGGGAGTAGCGGCTTTGGGGAGCAGTACTTC
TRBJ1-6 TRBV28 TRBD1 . CASSLGTGGVGSPLHF TGTGCCAGCAGTTTGGGGACAGGGGGCGTGGGTTCACCCCTCCACTTT
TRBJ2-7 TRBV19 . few CASSMTSPAYEQYF TGTGCCAGTAGTATGACTTCCCCAGCCTACGAGCAGTACTTC
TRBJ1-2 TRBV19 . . CASTPANYGYTF TGTGCCAGTACCCCAGCTAACTATGGCTACACCTTC